Given below is one T cell receptor (beta chain) in context. Its antigen has not been determined. No base quality values were provided; no much bigger clone lies one nucleotide off. Synthetic TCR analog templates were spiked into each PCR so that absolute template abundance could be estimated from read counts. The immunoSEQ assay used bias-controlled V and J gene primers to amplify TCRbeta CDR3 regions from genomic DNA. Sequencing of rearranged TCRbeta segments was done at approximately 20X coverage. The paper's data handling went like this. Clustering was used to correct sequencing errors, and CDR3s were annotated against IMGT to assign V, D and J genes. Downstream analyses used only productive TCRbeta rearrangements and left out out-of-frame or stop-codon sequences. To compute clonality, Shannon entropy was normalized by the log of the number of unique productive sequences and then subtracted from one. Fisher's exact test with Benjamini-Hochberg correction, using a cutoff of adjusted p below 0.01, was how clones that differed between time points or between blood and tumor were identified. TCRdb re-hosts the immuneACCESS table, in-frame sequences only. Its copies lack some clones; in the studies checked, an unresolved V gene accounts for under half of them, and the cause for the rest is not known. Clone size and V and J calls were adopted from that table, with D and trimming inferred from the DNA. The sample yields tens of thousands of clones; about 86% were counted once. The ten largest clones represent around 14% of the sample.

This entry is derived from a study of PD-L1 blockade in urothelial cancer (dated by TCRdb to 2015 to 2018). In the study overall: Therapy was started in about 2014 for all patients, and atezolizumab 1,200 mg was administered intravenously every 3 weeks. In the same patients, whole exome sequencing and RNA sequencing of pretreatment tumors were performed in addition to TCR sequencing. Patients had an ECOG performance status of 0 or 1 and had received between 0 and 3 prior chemotherapy regimens. Blood samples were analyzed at 3 weeks after treatment start (second dose) and at 6 weeks after treatment start. Blood samples gave a median of 141,255 T cells and 80,000 or so unique TCRs, with a median clonality of around 0.074. Durable clinical benefit was achieved by nine patients but not by the remaining 20. About 90% of the roughly 29 patients were identified as males with urothelial cancer of bladder origin, and a prior smoking history was reported by 18 of 29 patients. Pretreatment blood TCR-seq was available for nearly 30 patients, at least one posttreatment blood collection was obtained for 25 or so patients, and tumor TCR-seq was available for 25 or so patients. Pretreatment tumor samples, along with matched peripheral blood serially collected before and after atezolizumab treatment, were subjected to TCR sequencing. Durable clinical benefit meant progression-free survival longer than 6 months, and TCR features were also tested against progression-free and overall survival. An exploratory multi-omic analysis was conducted of the somatic, immune and clinical correlates of response to PD-L1 blockade with atezolizumab in urothelial cancer. Paper-wide results and their limitations: Among patients with durable benefit, tumor-associated TCR clones showed greater expansion in peripheral blood 3 weeks after treatment started (n of about 20, p = 0.022). Because the sample size was small (n ≈ 31) and many of the analyses were exploratory, the results are meant to be hypothesis-generating. Improved progression-free and overall survival was found to be associated with pretreatment peripheral blood TCR clonality below the median.

The sample's time point label is to be understood as: pretreatment peripheral blood. A cohort of approximately 31 patients with locally advanced or metastatic urothelial carcinoma, treated at Memorial Sloan Kettering on a trial protocol, was included. Peripheral blood mononuclear cells were collected pretreatment and during treatment, with between 1 and 8 total time points per patient. The Qiagen DNeasy Blood extraction kit was used to purify genomic DNA from total PBMCs and from tumor samples. PBMCs were collected pretreatment and during treatment and were isolated and stored as previously described. For this chain, trimming is 6 bases at the V end and 5 bases at the J end, and the number of junction bases without a gene match is 3. The cysteine opens and the phenylalanine closes a CDR3 of 11 amino acids. Of the read, only the CDR3 DNA is kept; its 33 bases are in frame from base 1. The germline V gene (reference sequence) yields DFQATT for CDR1 and SNEGSKA for CDR2.

The sequences come from PBMCs, collected around atezolizumab (anti-PD-L1) treatment. This TCR was sampled from a man in his sixties with urothelial cancer. The rearranged segments are TRBV20-1 and TRBJ2-7, with TRBD1 matching 8 junction bases. The bases read TGCAGTGCGACAGGGGTCCACGAGCAGTACTTC. The encoded protein is CSATGVHEQYF.